The clone carrying this TCR beta chain was detected a few times. The source of the sample is a study of T cell responses to AZD1222 COVID-19 vaccine. This CDR3 region has 17 residues. Germline V gene sequence: CDR1 MGHRA, CDR2 YSYEKL. Trimming took 4 bases from V and 4 from J; bases not matched to a gene: 12. The protocol was immunoSEQ multiplex PCR, while the TCRdb copy is restricted to in-frame clones and leaves out a portion. The profile shows roughly 260,000 clones, just over 90% of them singletons. The chain carries TRBV4-1 and TRBJ2-2, with 7 bases identical to TRBD2. The receptor comes from an adult in good health. Sample: peripheral blood, taken on day 0 of AZD1222 vaccination. The CDR3 DNA reads TGCGCCAGCAGCCCAAGAGAGCGGGGATCTACCACCGGGGAGCTGTTTTTT. Translating gives CASSPRERGSTTGELFF.